What follows are 22 T cell receptor beta chains derived from one specimen sequenced in a study of shared clonotypes between healthy human individuals. TCRdb keeps only in-frame clones here, not all; method: immunoSEQ multiplex PCR. The sample contains fewer than 650,000 clones, around 78% of which appear only once. The material sequenced was PBMCs. The source is a middle-aged woman in good health. Some clones in this sample may be carry-over from other donors' samples.

This clone was seen more than once but under ten times. The V gene is TRBV7-9, the J gene TRBJ1-4, with TRBD1 matching over 7 bases. Germline V gene sequence: CDR1 SEHNR, CDR2 FQNEAQ (reference sequence). V was pared by 5 bases and J by 7 bases, with 7 bases of the junction left unmatched. The CDR3 has 14 residues. CDR3 sequence: CASSLSGTVEKLFF. CDR3 DNA: TGTGCCAGCAGCCTCTCCGGGACAGTTGAAAAACTGTTTTTT.

This chain links TRBV2 with TRBJ1-2; 7 bases align to TRBD1. The CDR3 extends over 12 amino acids. J lost 7 bases, V lost 5 bases, and 4 bases had no gene match. The germline V gene has CDR1 SNHLY and CDR2 FYNNEI. The CDR3 is CASSTGDSGYTF. CDR3 DNA sequence: TGTGCCAGCAGTACAGGGGATAGTGGCTACACCTTC.

In regard to this clone: Other DNA sequences in the same sample also yield this CDR3. J is TRBJ2-1 and V is TRBV7-9; a weak D match, TRBD2 (5 bases). The germline V and J ends were trimmed by 1 base and 7 bases, with 8 bases remaining between them. Germline CDR1 and CDR2: SEHNR and FQNEAQ (reference sequence). The CDR3 is 13 amino acids. The CDR3 reads CASSLGGWNEQFF. CDR3 bases: TGTGCCAGCAGCTTAGGCGGGTGGAATGAGCAGTTCTTC. Supplemented by reference TRBV7-9 and TRBJ2-1, the full variable domain reads DTGVSQNPRHKITKRGQNVTFRCDPISEHNRLYWYRQTLGQGPEFLTYFQNEAQLEKSRLLSDRFSAERPKGSFSTLEIQRTEQGDSAMYLCASSLGGWNEQFFGPGTRLTVL.

This clone occurred many times. Other DNA sequences within the sample encode an identical CDR3. The chain employs TRBV5-6 and TRBJ2-3; TRBD2 agrees at 9 bases. The CDR3 runs to 17 residues. Germline V CDR1 and CDR2: SGHDT, YYEEEE. V gave up 2 bases and J gave up 3 bases; unmatched junction bases: 10. The CDR3 reads CASSLWVAGVKTDTQYF. CDR3 bases: TGTGCCAGCAGCTTATGGGTAGCGGGAGTGAAAACAGATACGCAGTATTTT.

This clone was counted ten times or more. The V call is TRBV18, the J call TRBJ2-3; possibly TRBD1 for D (6 bases). The ends were cut back, 3 bases at V and 4 bases at J, with 14 bases in the middle. CDR1 is KGHSH, CDR2 LQKENI, per germline. The CDR3 runs to 15 residues. CDR3 coding DNA: TGTGCCAGCTCACCCCTCGGGACAAAGCCAGATACGCAGTATTTT. This codes for CASSPLGTKPDTQYF. Together with reference TRBV18 and TRBJ2-3, the CDR3 gives the full variable domain: NAGVMQNPRHLVRRRGQEARLRCSPMKGHSHVYWYRQLPEEGLKFMVYLQKENIIDESGMPKERFSAEFPKEGPSILRIQQVVRGDSAAYFCASSPLGTKPDTQYFGPGTRLTVL.

The chain couples TRBV9 to TRBJ1-1; no clear D gene. The CDR3 has 13 amino acids. From germline, CDR1 is SGDLS and CDR2 YYNGEE. V was clipped by 0 bases and J by 1 base, with 4 bases between them. The chain's CDR3 is CASSVAKNTEAFF. The CDR3 DNA sequence: TGTGCCAGCAGCGTAGCGAAGAACACTGAAGCTTTCTTT.

This sequence joins TRBV6-9 and TRBJ2-3; 11 nucleotides line up with TRBD2. The germline V gene encodes CDR1 MNHGY and CDR2 SVAAGI. The CDR3 sequence is 15 residues long. The V segment lost 5 bases and the J segment 3 bases; nucleotides outside the gene matches: 4. The CDR3 region is CASSALAGVTDTQYF. Written as DNA, the CDR3 is TGTGCCAGCAGTGCACTAGCGGGAGTAACAGATACGCAGTATTTT.

The CDR3, as DNA: TGCGCCAGCATGCTCGAGGGGGATGAGCAGTTCTTC. It codes for CASMLEGDEQFF. This rearrangement joins TRBV10-2 to TRBJ2-1, with D tentatively TRBD1 (6 bases). V lost 7 bases and J 8 bases, leaving 12 bases between the germline ends. The V gene's germline CDR1 is WSHSY and CDR2 SAAADI. CDR3 length: 12 amino acids.

Details on this clone: Other DNA variants within this sample encode the same CDR3. The gene calls are TRBV29-1 and TRBJ1-2; 7 bases fit TRBD1. The length of the CDR3 is 11 residues. CDR1 and CDR2 from the germline V gene are SQVTM and ANQGSEA. J was trimmed by 8 bases and V by 2 bases; bases with no gene match: 2. CDR3 in amino acids: CSVERGHGYTF. DNA of the CDR3: TGCAGCGTTGAAAGGGGGCACGGCTACACCTTC.

The chain joins TRBV9 to TRBJ2-7; D possibly uses TRBD1 or TRBD2 (5 bases each). V lost 0 bases, J lost 3 bases, and 13 bases lay in between. The CDR3 length is 15 residues. Germline CDR1 reads SGDLS; CDR2 reads YYNGEE. CDR3 region: CASSVGPVGGYEQYF. CDR3 sequence (DNA): TGTGCCAGCAGCGTAGGTCCAGTTGGGGGCTACGAGCAGTACTTC.

This clone was observed a handful of times. The chain joins TRBV25-1 to TRBJ2-3, with D tentatively TRBD1 (8 bases). V was trimmed by 4 bases and J by 2 bases, leaving 16 bases between them. From germline, CDR1 is MGHDK and CDR2 SYGVNS. CDR3 size: 16 residues. The DNA for the CDR3 is TGTGCCAGCAGTGCGCTTACAGGGGGGGCCACAGATACGCAGTATTTT. Amino acids: CASSALTGGATDTQYF.

V gene TRBV4-1 combines with J gene TRBJ2-5; the D gene is possibly TRBD2 (6 bases). The CDR3 contains 16 residues. V was pared by 1 base and J by 5 bases, with 17 bases between. Germline CDR1 is MGHRA and CDR2 is YSYEKL. CDR3 sequence (DNA): TGCGCCAGCAGCCAAGTGTGGACTGGCGGGAAGGAGACCCAGTACTTC. As protein: CASSQVWTGGKETQYF.

The chain recombines TRBV27 with TRBJ2-1; TRBD2 matches at 9 bases. This CDR3 comprises 15 residues. V lost 3 bases to trimming and J lost 9 bases; unmatched junction nucleotides: 9. The germline V gene has CDR1 MNHEY and CDR2 SMNVEV (reference sequence). CDR3 DNA sequence: TGTGCCAGCAGTTTTAGGTTAGCGGGAGCCGGTGAGCAGTTCTTC. It translates to CASSFRLAGAGEQFF.

The V call is TRBV7-2, the J call TRBJ1-5, with D possibly TRBD1 on 6 matching bases. V was clipped by 5 bases and J by 1 base, with 15 bases between them. This CDR3 spans 16 amino acids. Germline loops: CDR1 SGHTA, CDR2 FQGNSA. CDR3 residues: CASSLVVDRSNQPQHF. CDR3 sequence (DNA): TGTGCCAGCAGCCTCGTCGTGGACAGAAGCAATCAGCCCCAGCATTTT.

Worth noting for this clone: This sample includes further DNA sequences coding for the same CDR3. The V call is TRBV18, the J call TRBJ1-5; 7 positions agree with TRBD1. Germline values: CDR1 KGHSH, CDR2 LQKENI. The CDR3 length is 14 residues. The junction had 3 bases not matched to a gene; V was cut back by 3 bases and J by 4 bases. As DNA, the CDR3 is TGTGCCAGCTCACCGGGACAGCCGAATCAGCCCCAGCATTTT. Protein: CASSPGQPNQPQHF.

This clone has a handful of counts. The V gene is TRBV30, the J gene TRBJ1-2; D remains ambiguous. V dropped 7 bases and J dropped 4 bases, with 13 bases sitting between them. The germline CDR1 and CDR2 sequences are GTSNPN and SVGIG (reference sequence). There are 12 residues in the CDR3. The DNA of the CDR3 is TGTGCCTTGACTGGGATCGGCTATGGCTACACCTTC. The encoded protein is CALTGIGYGYTF.

This clone was recorded at least ten times. The chain carries TRBV6-5 and TRBJ1-1; no clear D. Germline V lookup: CDR1 MNHEY, CDR2 SVGAGI. This CDR3 is 16 amino acids long. V shed 0 bases and J shed 1 base, with 12 bases lying between them. The DNA of the CDR3 is TGTGCCAGCAGTTACTCGGGCGGAGGACCGAACACTGAAGCTTTCTTT. Translating it yields CASSYSGGGPNTEAFF.

The chain recombines TRBV28 with TRBJ1-2; maybe TRBD1 (6 bases). CDR1 is MDHEN and CDR2 is SYDVKM in the germline V gene. The CDR3 runs to 13 residues. V dropped 8 bases and J dropped 0 bases, with 10 bases sitting between them. The CDR3 DNA follows: TGTGCCAGCTCGGACAGTGCTAACTATGGCTACACCTTC. As protein: CASSDSANYGYTF.

J is TRBJ2-7 and V is TRBV28, with 10 nucleotides matching TRBD1. Germline CDR1 and CDR2: MDHEN and SYDVKM. The CDR3 consists of 16 residues. V trimming: 4 bases; J trimming: 2 bases; junction bases outside the gene matches: 8. The CDR3 reads CASSSGGGTGAYEQYF. CDR3 DNA: TGTGCCAGCAGTTCCGGAGGCGGGACAGGGGCCTACGAGCAGTACTTC. Using reference TRBV28 and TRBJ2-7 for the parts outside the CDR3, the full variable domain is DVKVTQSSRYLVKRTGEKVFLECVQDMDHENMFWYRQDPGLGLRLIYFSYDVKMKEKGDIPEGYSVSREKKERFSLILESASTNQTSMYLCASSSGGGTGAYEQYFGPGTRLTVT.

This clone rates as medium-sized. Other DNA sequences within the sample encode an identical CDR3. The chain combines TRBV2 with TRBJ1-1; 9 bases are a match to TRBD1. There are 17 residues in the CDR3. The germline V gene encodes CDR1 SNHLY and CDR2 FYNNEI. V shed 4 bases and J 0 bases; nucleotides not matched to a gene: 9. The CDR3 loop reads CASSGWDRVTVNTEAFF. DNA for the CDR3: TGTGCCAGCAGTGGTTGGGACAGGGTTACGGTGAACACTGAAGCTTTCTTT.

In its sample, this clone was seen once. This chain links TRBV7-2 with TRBJ2-1, with 11 bases fitting TRBD2. The germline V gene has CDR1 SGHTA and CDR2 FQGNSA. This CDR3 contains 15 residues. V shed 4 bases and J 9 bases; nucleotides not matched to a gene: 8. The CDR3 sequence is CASSSRIAGGAEQFF. The CDR3 DNA follows: TGTGCCAGCAGCTCCCGGATAGCGGGAGGGGCTGAGCAGTTCTTC.

Note on this clone: Since a far larger clone is one base different, this is likely a read error. This sequence joins TRBV2 and TRBJ2-7; 7 bases align to TRBD1. Germline assignment: CDR1 SNHLY and CDR2 FYNNEI. With 2 bases clipped from V and 6 bases from J, the junction kept 1 base outside the gene matches. The CDR3 is 12 residues long. The DNA of the CDR3 is TGTGCCAGCAGTGAAAGGACAGGCGAGCAGTACTTC. Its protein is CASSERTGEQYF.